This T cell receptor (beta chain) was identified during a study of blood T cell repertoires in COVID-19. Individuals in the exposed group had encountered a COVID-19 case within 2 weeks preceding study entry. In the original processing: Reference gene primer amplification yielded estimated nucleated cell counts. Profiled with immunoSEQ multiplex PCR; TCRdb holds only in-frame clones, not every one. V, J and clone size were drawn from that table, and D and trimming were deduced from the DNA. In the table there are 110,000 to 150,000 clones, under 85% of which are singletons. The CDR3 loop spans 15 amino acids. V was cut by 2 bases and J by 1 base, with 9 bases left in between. The V gene's germline CDR1 is MNHEY and CDR2 SMNVEV (reference sequence).

This chain links TRBV27 with TRBJ2-4; the D gene is possibly TRBD2 (7 bases). The clonotype comes from a woman aged 18-29 years who had been exposed to COVID-19. Input material: PBMCs or T cells enriched from blood (not recorded which). The DNA of the CDR3 is TGTGCCAGCAGTTTAGGGGGGGCCGCCAAAAACATTCAGTACTTC. This encodes CASSLGGAAKNIQYF.